This T cell receptor beta chain was found in a study of T cells in Graves' hyperthyroidism and ophthalmopathy (dated by TCRdb to the late 2010s). Study-wide context: Peripheral blood was collected at initial diagnosis, before any treatment. TCR V-J signatures able to tell the groups apart were searched for in a discovery cohort of 90 to 100 patients, of whom over 40 had Graves' ophthalmopathy and under 65 had stable Graves' hyperthyroidism. Whether ophthalmopathy could be predicted prospectively was tested in an independent validation cohort made up of fewer than 20 hyperthyroidism patients plus 17 patients who later progressed to ophthalmopathy. The 75 to 100 discovery patients were divided at random into training and test sets in a 7:3 ratio. Thyroid tissue and blood T-cell repertoires from six or seven Graves' hyperthyroidism patients were also compared in the study. Following sampling, methimazole starting at 30 mg daily was given to hyperthyroidism patients, and high-dose intravenous methylprednisolone was given to ophthalmopathy patients. The paper describes TCR Vbeta CDR3 sequencing of 120 to 150 peripheral blood samples, made up of 43 ophthalmopathy patients, roughly 72 hyperthyroidism patients and around 17 progressor patients.

Study-wide conclusions, independent of this receptor: Sample size was not statistically predetermined, and investigators were not blinded to group allocation. A model built on a 13 V-J signature distinguished ophthalmopathy from stable hyperthyroidism, reaching about 88% sensitivity and 81.08% specificity in cross-validation and 80%/75% in testing. In validation, the model predicted progression to ophthalmopathy with 60% to 71% sensitivity and roughly 72% specificity, a median of about six months before onset. Most expanded thyroid clonotypes (frequency above 0.001) were also detected in blood, a finding suggesting that blood repertoires may reflect thyroid immune responses.

Graves' hyperthyroidism was defined as stable when no progression to ophthalmopathy occurred over 18 months of follow-up. The hyperthyroidism patients were between 18 and 65 years old and newly diagnosed, with a disease duration of less than 2 months. Exclusion was applied to patients with uncontrolled infections, other autoimmune diseases, pregnancy or lactation. Diagnoses were established on the basis of clinical symptoms, serum thyroxine and TRAb, thyroid ultrasound, and orbital computed tomography. PBMCs were isolated from around 10 ml of fresh peripheral blood by Ficoll-Paque density gradient centrifugation. Total RNA was extracted using Trizol reagent, and RNA quality was assessed on an Agilent 2100 Bioanalyzer. From the germline V gene, CDR1 is SQVTM and CDR2 is ANQGSEA. The CDR3, from cysteine to phenylalanine, totals 14 residues. Only the CDR3 part of the read is kept: 42 bases, read in frame from the first base. Compared with germline, V lacks 4 bases and J lacks 2 bases; bases without a gene match: 5.

About this clonotype: What antigen it recognizes has not been identified. Per-nucleotide qualities are absent, and no much larger clonotype sits a single base away.

The TCR beta CDR3 regions were amplified from the RNA transcripts. The TCR CDR3 was subjected to a first round of RT-PCR using the HTBI primer set and the Qiagen OneStep RT-PCR kit. A second multiplex PCR round built the libraries, followed by size selection and purification. Paired-end sequencing of the libraries was performed with 100 bp reads on an Illumina HiSeq2000. In the paper's pipeline: SOAPnuke was used to process the raw data, removing reads that contained adapters or uncalled bases, had a mean Phred below 15, or lacked an exact match to the constant primer or identifier. High-quality paired reads were merged with COPE v1.2.5, and unique nucleotide sequences were defined as clonotypes. Clonotypes were aligned to IMGT TRBV, TRBD and TRBJ reference segments using MiTCR v1.1. The analysis was restricted to V-J combinations with a frequency above 0.0001, which together covered about 99% of the repertoires. The TCS score was defined as F50 (clonal expansion) divided by E x V (chaos), with BLOSUM62-based TCRdist calculated between CDR3 peptides within each V-J. Welch's t-statistics and random forest reduced 450 to 600 V-J features to about 13, which were used in a naive Bayes classifier (R e1071). TCRdb trimmed the raw reads at Q25, called clones with MiXCR and kept productive beta chains. Duplicate CDR3 protein sequences are folded into a single record with the most common DNA and genes. The V and J calls shown here were made by TCRdb, not taken from the authors' results. This sample has over 550,000 distinct CDR3 sequences in its table, and about a sixth of those were observed once. The ten largest clones add up to 15% to 20% of the sample.

Sequenced material: blood. This TCR was recovered from a woman aged 18-29 years with Graves' hyperthyroidism. The chain is assembled from TRBV29-1 and TRBJ2-4, with 7 middle bases fitting TRBD1. The CDR3 region: CSVVIGGSKNIQYF. The bases are TGCAGCGTTGTTATAGGGGGCTCCAAAAACATTCAGTACTTC.